This T cell receptor (beta chain) was recovered during a study of T-cell memory formation after mild COVID-19. Looking at the study overall: The two donors had largely donor-specific TCR clusters. General study points: Researchers found some responding clones in pre-infection memory, a sign that cross-reactive memory joined.

This clonotype was seen more than once but under ten times. The antigen remains undetermined. CDR1 and CDR2 from the germline V gene are MGHRA and YSYEKL. V was shortened by 2 bases and J by 7 bases, with 11 bases between the two germline ends. CDR3 length equals 14 residues. One entry per CDR3 protein results from TCRdb running MiXCR on the 5' RACE reads. The sample carries fewer than 350,000 distinct CDR3 sequences, 8% to 10% recorded once. The sequencing input was PBMCs or a T cell subset sorted from them (not recorded which). This receptor was obtained from a man between 18 and 35 years old who had mild COVID-19 (a few samples of this study predate the infection). Cell type and time point are not known. The chain is built from TRBV4-1 and TRBJ2-2; D is unresolved. The DNA for the CDR3 is TGCGCCAGCAGCCAATACGGACCTGGCGGGGAGCTGTTTTTT. It codes for CASSQYGPGGELFF.